This T cell receptor (beta chain) was recovered during a study of cytomegalovirus exposure and HLA in healthy donors. V shed 5 bases, J shed 5 bases, and the junction held 13 bases outside the gene matches. Per germline, CDR1 SEHNR and CDR2 FQNEAQ (reference sequence). The CDR3 is made up of 16 amino acids. Study-wide findings and caveats: The classifier was said to identify cytomegalovirus status with high specificity and sensitivity. Among TCR beta chains, those listed as cytomegalovirus-associated numbered roughly 150.

This table comes from immunoSEQ multiplex PCR, and its TCRdb copy is limited to in-frame clones, with some not included. The sample has approximately 160,000 clones, approximately 86% seen once. A note on this clone: Its target is not known.

The J gene is TRBJ2-3, the V gene TRBV7-9; 7 bases agree with TRBD2. The sample comprised PBMCs. The TCR originated in a woman under 30 in good health and CMV-seronegative. CDR3 residues: CASSKGAGREIDTQYF. The CDR3 nucleotides read TGTGCCAGCAGCAAAGGGGCGGGGAGGGAGATAGATACGCAGTATTTT.